Sequencing of this T cell receptor (beta chain) was carried out in a study of shared clonotypes between healthy human individuals. The overall study: CD4 naive and CD4 memory each took three plates per donor, while CD8 naive took two and CD8 memory one. Study-level results: Memory subsets generally showed smaller estimated richness than naive subsets did.

Terminally differentiated effector memory CD45RA+ cells were left out of the naive CD8 fraction, which was CD45RO-negative and positively selected for CCR7. In the case of this clone: As yet, its antigen is unknown. Other DNA sequences of this sample code for an identical CDR3.

It was across several immunoSEQ plates that each subset's genomic DNA was evenly split. It was roughly 190 ng DNA, 25,000 to 35,000 T cell genomes, that sorted-subset replicate PCRs used. Sequencing was performed with immunoSEQ multiplex PCR; in TCRdb, only in-frame clones are kept and a portion is missing. This table has roughly 590,000 clones, around 95% appearing once. The V gene end was trimmed by 6 bases and the J gene end by 0 bases; junction bases not matched to a gene: 2. This CDR3 comprises 13 residues. Per the germline V gene, CDR1 is LNHDA and CDR2 is SQIVND (reference sequence). The chain has TRBV19 and TRBJ2-7; 7 positions match TRBD2. The clonotype originates from a woman younger than 45 in good health. Specimen: naive CD8+ T cells sorted from blood. CDR3 amino acids: CASRASGSYEQYF. DNA for the CDR3: TGTGCCAGTAGGGCTAGCGGCTCCTACGAGCAGTACTTC.